This is a list of T cell receptor beta chains from one sample in a study of blood T cell repertoires in COVID-19. This table comes from immunoSEQ multiplex PCR, and its TCRdb copy is limited to in-frame clones, with some not included. Among about 200,000 clones, roughly 80% were seen once, and the ten largest hold around 6%. The sample comprised peripheral blood. The receptors originated from a woman in her seventies with acute or convalescent COVID-19. Each CDR3 is given with its conserved first and last residue. A D gene is named only where the DNA matches it firmly. Size is omitted from some rows. Given values are once, few, many or a class for expanded clones.

v_gene: TRBV29-1
abundance: few
d_gene: NA
j_gene: TRBJ2-1
CDR3nt: TGCAGCGTTGTCCCGTACAGCTCCTACAATGAGCAGTTCTTC
CDR3aa: CSVVPYSSYNEQFF

v_gene: TRBV19
abundance: NA
d_gene: NA
j_gene: TRBJ2-2
CDR3nt: TGTGCCAGTAGTAATCGGCGGGGAGGTGTCACCGGGGAGCTGTTTTTT
CDR3aa: CASSNRRGGVTGELFF

v_gene: TRBV19
abundance: once
d_gene: TRBD1
j_gene: TRBJ1-5
CDR3nt: TGTGCCAGTAGTATACTACAGGGGGGCAGCAATCAGCCCCAGCATTTT
CDR3aa: CASSILQGGSNQPQHF

v_gene: TRBV2
abundance: few
d_gene: NA
j_gene: TRBJ1-1
CDR3nt: TGTGCCAGCAGTGAAGCCGAGTACACTGAAGCTTTCTTT
CDR3aa: CASSEAEYTEAFF

v_gene: TRBV7-2
abundance: NA
d_gene: NA
j_gene: TRBJ2-7
CDR3nt: TGTGCCAGCAGCTTAGGCGGCAAACCCTACGAGCAGTACTTC
CDR3aa: CASSLGGKPYEQYF

v_gene: TRBV3-1/TRBV3-2
abundance: NA
d_gene: NA
j_gene: TRBJ1-1
CDR3nt: TGTGCCAGCAGCCAACAGATAGGAGGCACTGAAGCTTTCTTT
CDR3aa: CASSQQIGGTEAFF

v_gene: TRBV7-9
abundance: few
d_gene: NA
j_gene: TRBJ2-7
CDR3nt: TGTGCCAGCAGCTTCATGGAGGAGCAGTACTTC
CDR3aa: CASSFMEEQYF

v_gene: TRBV5-1
abundance: NA
d_gene: NA
j_gene: TRBJ1-1
CDR3nt: TGCGCCAGCAGCTTGATTCCTAGGGGAAACACTGAAGCTTTCTTT
CDR3aa: CASSLIPRGNTEAFF

v_gene: TRBV7-9
abundance: NA
d_gene: NA
j_gene: TRBJ2-2
CDR3nt: TGTGCCAGCAGCTTTCGAGTTTTCGAGGGAGTGGGTACCGGGGAGCTGTTTTTT
CDR3aa: CASSFRVFEGVGTGELFF

v_gene: TRBV6-5
abundance: NA
d_gene: TRBD1
j_gene: TRBJ1-6
CDR3nt: TGTGCCAGCAGTTACGCAGCGACAGGGGTTGATTCACCCCTCCACTTT
CDR3aa: CASSYAATGVDSPLHF

v_gene: TRBV19
abundance: NA
d_gene: TRBD2
j_gene: TRBJ2-1
CDR3nt: TGTGCCAGTAGTATCTGGCTAGCGGGATACAATGAGCAGTTCTTC
CDR3aa: CASSIWLAGYNEQFF

v_gene: TRBV28
abundance: NA
d_gene: NA
j_gene: TRBJ2-1
CDR3nt: TGTGCCAGCAGTTCCAACGTGGGCGGGATTACAATGTATTATGAGCAGTTCTTC
CDR3aa: CASSSNVGGITMYYEQFF

v_gene: TRBV5-4
abundance: once
d_gene: TRBD1
j_gene: TRBJ2-7
CDR3nt: TGTGCCAGCAGCTTGGGACAGGGGACAACCTACGAGCAGTACTTC
CDR3aa: CASSLGQGTTYEQYF

v_gene: TRBV18
abundance: NA
d_gene: NA
j_gene: TRBJ2-1
CDR3nt: TGTGCCAGCTCACCACGGTCTGGAGGGCCTTATGTCAATGAGCAGTTCTTC
CDR3aa: CASSPRSGGPYVNEQFF

v_gene: TRBV2
abundance: NA
d_gene: NA
j_gene: TRBJ2-2
CDR3nt: TGTGCCAGCAGTGAAGAGCAGGGGAGCACCGGGGAGCTGTTTTTT
CDR3aa: CASSEEQGSTGELFF

v_gene: TRBV25-1
abundance: NA
d_gene: NA
j_gene: TRBJ2-7
CDR3nt: TGTGCCAGCAGTGAAGGCGGGACAGAGGTCTCCTACGAGCAGTACTTC
CDR3aa: CASSEGGTEVSYEQYF